This TCR beta chain was observed in a study of patients and donors after allogeneic stem cell transplantation. The CDR3 is 14 residues long. The V end was cut by 1 base, the J end by 8 bases, with 12 bases between. In germline, CDR1 is MGHRA, CDR2 YSYEKL. TCRdb re-called the RT-PCR reads through MiXCR, storing one row per CDR3 protein. In the table there are approximately 210,000 distinct CDR3 sequences, around two fifths of which are singletons. The genes are TRBV4-1 and TRBJ1-5; perhaps TRBD1 as D (5 bases). The sequenced sample consisted of blood, either unsorted or a sorted T cell fraction (not recorded which). The receptor was isolated from a human donor who was either an allogeneic HSCT recipient or a stem cell or donor lymphocyte infusion donor (not recorded which). It is not recorded whose cells these are; they may come from a transplant donor. CDR3 residues: CASSQVSGNEPQHF. The CDR3 DNA reads TGCGCCAGCAGCCAAGTTTCAGGGAATGAGCCCCAGCATTTT.